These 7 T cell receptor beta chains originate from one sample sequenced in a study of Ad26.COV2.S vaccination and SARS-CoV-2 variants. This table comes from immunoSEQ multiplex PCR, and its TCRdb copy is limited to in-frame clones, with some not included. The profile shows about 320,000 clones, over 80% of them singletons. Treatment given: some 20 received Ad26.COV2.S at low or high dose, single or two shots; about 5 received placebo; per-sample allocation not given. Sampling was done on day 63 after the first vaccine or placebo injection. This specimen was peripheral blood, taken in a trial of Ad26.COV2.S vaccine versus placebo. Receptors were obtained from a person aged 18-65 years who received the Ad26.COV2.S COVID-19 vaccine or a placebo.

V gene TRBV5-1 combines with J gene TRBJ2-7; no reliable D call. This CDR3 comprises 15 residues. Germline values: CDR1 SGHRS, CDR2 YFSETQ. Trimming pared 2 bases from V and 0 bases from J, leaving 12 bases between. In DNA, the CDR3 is TGCGCCAGCAGCTTCTCGGTGTTTAGCTCCTACGAGCAGTACTTC. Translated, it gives CASSFSVFSSYEQYF.

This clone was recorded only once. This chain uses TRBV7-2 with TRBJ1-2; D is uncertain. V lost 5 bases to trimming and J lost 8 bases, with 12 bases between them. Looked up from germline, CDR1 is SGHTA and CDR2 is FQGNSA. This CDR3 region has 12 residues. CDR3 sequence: CASSTREGGYTF. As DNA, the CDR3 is TGTGCCAGCAGCACCCGAGAGGGAGGCTACACCTTC.

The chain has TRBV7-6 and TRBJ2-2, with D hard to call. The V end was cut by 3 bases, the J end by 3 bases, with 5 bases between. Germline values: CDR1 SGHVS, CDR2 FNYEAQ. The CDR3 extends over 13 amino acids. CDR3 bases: TGTGCCAGCAGCTTTTCCCACACCGGGGAGCTGTTTTTT. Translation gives CASSFSHTGELFF.

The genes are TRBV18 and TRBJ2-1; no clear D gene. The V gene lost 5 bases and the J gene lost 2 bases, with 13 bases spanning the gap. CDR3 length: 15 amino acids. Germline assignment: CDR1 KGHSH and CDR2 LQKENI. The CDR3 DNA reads TGTGCCAGCTCAGTCACGGACCAGGCCTACAATGAGCAGTTCTTC. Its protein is CASSVTDQAYNEQFF.

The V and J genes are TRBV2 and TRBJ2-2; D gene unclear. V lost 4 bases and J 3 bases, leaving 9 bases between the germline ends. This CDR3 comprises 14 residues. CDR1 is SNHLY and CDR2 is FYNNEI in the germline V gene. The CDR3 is CASSAILDTGELFF. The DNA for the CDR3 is TGTGCCAGCAGTGCAATTTTGGACACCGGGGAGCTGTTTTTT.

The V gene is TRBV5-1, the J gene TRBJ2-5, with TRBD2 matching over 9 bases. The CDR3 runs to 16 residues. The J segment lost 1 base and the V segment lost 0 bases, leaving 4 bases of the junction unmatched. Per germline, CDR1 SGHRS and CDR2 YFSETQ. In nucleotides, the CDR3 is TGCGCCAGCAGCTTGGCGCCAGCGGGGGGCCAAGAGACCCAGTACTTC. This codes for CASSLAPAGGQETQYF. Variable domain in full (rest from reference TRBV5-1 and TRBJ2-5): KAGVTQTPRYLIKTRGQQVTLSCSPISGHRSVSWYQQTPGQGLQFLFEYFSETQRNKGNFPGRFSGRQFSNSRSEMNVSTLELGDSALYLCASSLAPAGGQETQYFGPGTRLLVL.

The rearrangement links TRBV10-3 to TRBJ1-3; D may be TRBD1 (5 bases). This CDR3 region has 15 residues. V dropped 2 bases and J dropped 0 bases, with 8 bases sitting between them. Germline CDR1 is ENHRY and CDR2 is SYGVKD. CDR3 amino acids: CAISETRDSGNTIYF. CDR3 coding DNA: TGTGCCATCAGTGAGACCAGGGACTCTGGAAACACCATATATTTT.